A single sample is the source of the 20 T cell receptor beta chains below, sequenced in a study of shared clonotypes between healthy human individuals. The data were produced by immunoSEQ multiplex PCR, yet TCRdb's version contains in-frame clones alone and is incomplete. The repertoire includes over a million clones, 75% to 80% of them detected once, and roughly 0.55% sits in the top ten. Source material: memory CD4+ T cells from PBMCs. Subset meaning: CD45RA-negative fraction. These receptor sequences come from a man younger than 35 in good health. Some clones in this sample may be carry-over from other donors' samples.

This clone was observed many times. V and J are TRBV10-2 and TRBJ1-6; 7 bases line up with TRBD1. This CDR3 has 15 residues. CDR1 WSHSY and CDR2 SAAADI come from the germline V gene. Germline trimming cut 6 bases from V and 8 bases from J; bases unmatched to any gene: 10. CDR3 loop: CASSVLTGTDSPLHF. The DNA for the CDR3 is TGCGCCAGCAGCGTCCTGACAGGGACGGATTCACCCCTCCACTTT.

This clone occurred once. J is TRBJ2-7 and V is TRBV5-8, with D possibly TRBD1 on 6 matching bases. V shed 2 bases and J shed 3 bases, with 15 bases lying between them. The CDR3 length is 15 residues. Germline CDR1 and CDR2: SGHTS and YDEGEE. In DNA, the CDR3 is TGTGCCAGCAGCTTCCCGGACAGCGCTTTCTACGAGCAGTACTTC. Its translation: CASSFPDSAFYEQYF. The full variable domain, rest sourced from reference TRBV5-8 and TRBJ2-7, is EAGVTQSPTHLIKTRGQQATLRCSPISGHTSVYWYQQALGLGLQFLLWYDEGEERNRGNFPPRFSGRQFPNYSSELNVNALELEDSALYLCASSFPDSAFYEQYFGPGTRLTVT.

In the case of this clone: A read error likely explains this, since a far larger clone differs by one base. In the same sample, other DNA sequences code for this CDR3. This chain connects TRBV7-3 to TRBJ2-3; no reliable D call. Germline loops: CDR1 SGHTA, CDR2 FQGTGA. CDR3 length equals 14 residues. CDR3 residues: CASSLDGNTDTQYF. DNA for the CDR3: TGCGCCAGCAGCTTAGATGGGAACACAGATACGCAGTATTTT.

The chain employs TRBV28 and TRBJ1-5, with 7 positions matching TRBD1. After removal of 5 bases from V and 2 bases from J, the junction contained 6 bases not matched to a gene. This CDR3 has 15 residues. Germline loops: CDR1 MDHEN, CDR2 SYDVKM. CDR3 loop: CASSTGVRGNQPQHF. CDR3 in DNA: TGTGCCAGCAGTACAGGGGTTAGAGGCAATCAGCCCCAGCATTTT.

This clone was counted at least ten times. The chain joins TRBV4-3 to TRBJ2-7; unclear D gene. V dropped 0 bases and J dropped 4 bases, with 16 bases sitting between them. Germline V lookup: CDR1 LGHNA, CDR2 YSLEER. CDR3 length: 16 residues. The DNA for the CDR3 is TGCGCCAGCAGCCAAGATCTCCGTGGAAACGGGTACGAGCAGTACTTC. Protein sequence: CASSQDLRGNGYEQYF.

This sequence joins TRBV9 and TRBJ1-4; D possibly corresponds to TRBD1 (6 bases). Trimming left V 4 bases short and J 5 bases short, with 12 bases between. CDR3 length: 14 amino acids. Germline values: CDR1 SGDLS, CDR2 YYNGEE. CDR3 residues: CASSPTGGNEKLFF. The DNA of the CDR3 is TGTGCCAGCAGCCCGACAGGAGGGAATGAAAAACTGTTTTTT.

The chain has TRBV29-1 and TRBJ1-2; D might be TRBD1 (6 bases). CDR3 length: 14 residues. The ends were cut back, 3 bases at V and 1 base at J, with 12 bases in the middle. Germline CDR1 reads SQVTM; CDR2 reads ANQGSEA. CDR3 coding DNA: TGCAGCGTTGAGGGCAGGGGTTATAACTATGGCTACACCTTC. Translated, it gives CSVEGRGYNYGYTF.

Turning to this clone: Other DNA sequences in this sample translate to the same CDR3. The chain uses TRBV18 and TRBJ2-3; D is unclear. From germline, CDR1 is KGHSH and CDR2 LQKENI. This CDR3 has 12 residues. Trimming shortened V by 2 bases and J by 6 bases, and 6 bases separated the two germline ends. The CDR3 spells CASSPSTDTQYF. CDR3 coding DNA: TGTGCCAGCTCACCATCGACCGATACGCAGTATTTT.

The J gene is TRBJ2-3, the V gene TRBV28, with 16 bases matching TRBD2. Trimming cost V 5 bases and J 0 bases; bases outside gene matches: 8. Germline CDR1 and CDR2: MDHEN and SYDVKM. The CDR3 length is 19 residues. The CDR3 spells CASSEGLAGGPSSTDTQYF. CDR3 in DNA: TGTGCCAGCAGTGAGGGACTAGCGGGAGGGCCCTCTAGCACAGATACGCAGTATTTT.

The rearrangement uses TRBV30 and TRBJ2-3; 10 positions match TRBD2. The CDR3 consists of 15 residues. Germline CDR1 is GTSNPN and CDR2 is SVGIG (reference sequence). After removal of 0 bases from V and 7 bases from J, the junction contained 7 bases not matched to a gene. The CDR3 coding sequence is TGTGCCTGGAGTGTTAGGACTAGCGGCCTACATACGCAGTATTTT. Translated, it gives CAWSVRTSGLHTQYF.

Turning to this clone: This is likely an artifact of a read error, given a far larger clone one base away. The chain has TRBV4-1 and TRBJ2-5, with TRBD1 matching over 8 bases. The CDR3 loop spans 16 amino acids. Germline-derived CDR1 and CDR2 are MGHRA and YSYEKL. The CDR3 DNA sequence: TGCACCAGCAGCCAAGATTCGGCAGGGGGCGAAGAGACCCAGTACTTC. This codes for CTSSQDSAGGEETQYF.

This clone was seen a single time. V gene TRBV7-3 combines with J gene TRBJ2-1, with 10 bases that match TRBD2. The CDR3 loop spans 13 amino acids. In germline, CDR1 is SGHTA, CDR2 FQGTGA. With V trimmed by 4 bases and J by 10 bases, 4 bases remained unmatched. Here the CDR3 reads CASSSYSGGEQFF. For the CDR3, the DNA is TGTGCCAGCAGCTCCTATAGCGGGGGGGAGCAGTTCTTC.

CDR3 in amino acids: CASSLGQGISAKNIQYF. For the CDR3, the DNA is TGTGCCAGCAGCTTGGGACAGGGTATATCGGCCAAAAACATTCAGTACTTC. The chain recombines TRBV7-9 with TRBJ2-4, with TRBD1 matching over 9 bases. After removal of 3 bases from V and 1 base from J, the junction contained 7 bases not matched to a gene. Germline loops: CDR1 SEHNR, CDR2 FQNEAQ (reference sequence). The CDR3 spans 17 residues.

The chain combines TRBV7-8 with TRBJ1-1; 7 positions agree with TRBD1. The CDR3 loop spans 15 amino acids. The V gene end was trimmed by 5 bases and the J gene end by 4 bases; junction bases not matched to a gene: 10. From germline, CDR1 is SGHVS and CDR2 FQNEAQ. The CDR3 region has the DNA TGTGCCAGCAGCAATACCTACAGGGGTGGCACTGAAGCTTTCTTT. Protein: CASSNTYRGGTEAFF.

This chain joins TRBV21-1 and TRBJ1-2; the table's D call TRBD1 went unverified against the DNA. TRBV21-1 is assigned pseudogene status. This CDR3 contains 15 residues. CDR3 loop: CASSKSGTGGYGYTF. DNA of the CDR3: TGTGCCAGCAGCAAATCGGGGACAGGGGGATATGGCTACACCTTC.

The chain joins TRBV10-3 to TRBJ2-5; D tentatively reads TRBD1 or TRBD2 (5 bases each). Germline CDR1 is ENHRY and CDR2 is SYGVKD. The CDR3 runs to 11 residues. Trimming left V 4 bases short and J 11 bases short, with 11 bases between. The CDR3 spells CAISAQEEQYF. The CDR3 nucleotides read TGTGCCATCAGTGCACAGGAGGAGCAGTACTTC.

This chain uses TRBV19 with TRBJ1-3, with D hard to call. Germline V gene lookup returns CDR1 LNHDA and CDR2 SQIVND (reference sequence). The germline V and J ends were trimmed by 2 bases and 3 bases, with 11 bases remaining between them. CDR3 length equals 15 residues. The CDR3 nucleotides are TGTGCCAGTAGTATAATCGGTGGAGGTGGAAACACCATATATTTT. Its translation: CASSIIGGGGNTIYF.

This rearrangement joins TRBV4-2 to TRBJ1-2; 8 positions agree with TRBD1. The CDR3 runs to 15 residues. Per germline, CDR1 LGHNA and CDR2 YNFKEQ. Germline trimming cut 4 bases from V and 8 bases from J; bases unmatched to any gene: 12. In DNA form, the CDR3 reads TGTGCCAGCAGCCCTAATCATCAGGGGGCAGGGGGCTACACCTTC. Amino acids: CASSPNHQGAGGYTF.

As concerns this clone: At one end, the junction sequence differs from germline, possibly due to a read error. This rearrangement joins TRBV4-1 to TRBJ2-2, with 11 bases lining up with TRBD2. The CDR3 contains 16 residues. The germline V gene has CDR1 MGHRA and CDR2 YSYEKL. The CDR3 sequence is CASSKELAGVTGELFF. The DNA of the CDR3 is TGCGCCAGCAGCAAAGAACTAGCGGGAGTAACCGGGGAGCTGTTTTTT.

A remark on this clone: The likely explanation is a read error, given a far larger clone one base away. This chain joins TRBV30 and TRBJ2-6; 9 bases map to TRBD1. CDR1 is GTSNPN, CDR2 SVGIG, per germline (reference sequence). The CDR3 has 17 residues. CDR3 region: CAWLPGQGLSGANVLAF. As DNA, the CDR3 is TGTGCCTGGTTACCGGGACAGGGACTCTCTGGGGCCAACGTCCTGGCTTTC.